This T cell receptor (beta chain) was recorded in a study of human T cells and chemical hapten exposure. Background on the study: Variability of per-sample TCR yields stemmed mainly from small differences in pooled library volume.

As for time point: pre-sensitization, week 0. Treatment of the sample: therapeutic diphenylcyclopropenone sensitization with weekly scalp DPC. TCRdb reanalysed the RACE reads using MiXCR and keeps one entry per CDR3 protein. The table has about 180,000 distinct CDR3 sequences, around 30% seen once. The sequence came from a woman aged 25 to 39 with alopecia areata. Some clones in this sample may be carry-over from other donors' samples. The sequenced sample was whole blood, obtained in connection with sensitization to the hapten diphenylcyclopropenone (DPC).

Here the CDR3 reads CASSLTSWGGAANEKLFF. The CDR3 DNA reads TGTGCCAGCAGCTTAACGTCGTGGGGGGGTGCGGCGAATGAAAAACTGTTTTTT. V usage is TRBV7-8 and J usage is TRBJ1-4; weak D call: TRBD1 (5 bases). V lost 2 bases and J lost 5, with 21 bases in between. Germline CDR1 SGHVS, CDR2 FQNEAQ. CDR3 length equals 18 residues.